This T cell receptor beta chain was found in a study of Graves' ophthalmopathy and Graves' hyperthyroidism. This clonotype occurred many times. The trim removed 7 bases at V and 0 bases at J, leaving 7 bases unmatched. CDR3 length equals 15 residues. The germline V gene encodes CDR1 SGHTA and CDR2 FQGNSA. Amplification of TCR beta CDR3 regions used RNA transcripts. HTBI primers were employed in first-round RT-PCR, then a second-round multiplex PCR followed. TCRdb fed the multiplex PCR reads into MiXCR, producing one record per CDR3 protein. The table lists 1 million to 1.3 million distinct CDR3 sequences, less than 45% of them singletons.

This clonotype was sampled from an adult man with Graves' hyperthyroidism. This chain joins TRBV7-2 and TRBJ1-1; 8 positions agree with TRBD1. Sequenced material: peripheral blood or thyroid tissue (not recorded which). In nucleotides, the CDR3 is TGTGCCAGCACCCAGAGGGACAGGTTGAACACTGAAGCTTTCTTT. It specifies CASTQRDRLNTEAFF.